This passage covers 6 T cell receptor beta chains from one sample sequenced in a study of shared T cell receptors in the human thymus (dated by TCRdb to the early 2020s). The library was obtained by the immunoSEQ multiplex PCR assay. TCRdb obtained this table from immuneACCESS and retained in-frame rearrangements with V and J assigned. These tables miss some clones; where compared with another copy, unresolved V genes account for less than half of the shortfall, and the remainder is unexplained. For this sample there are about 660,000 clones; around 87% appear just once. Clones ranked in the top ten supply about 0.01% of the sample. The same sample was also studied in work on human thymus T cells.

Source material: thymocytes. The origin of the receptors is a boy younger than two with a congenital heart defect. Donor details come from another sample of the same person, matched by shared clones.

V and J are TRBV2 and TRBJ2-7; D remains ambiguous. Per the germline V gene, CDR1 is SNHLY and CDR2 is FYNNEI. CDR3 length equals 12 residues. The V and J ends lost 6 bases and 3 bases respectively, with 9 bases between them. DNA of the CDR3: TGTGCCAGCAGCGTGGAGCTCTACGAGCAGTACTTC. The encoded protein is CASSVELYEQYF.

Concerning this clone: At one boundary the junction diverges from the germline segment, which might be a read error. The CDR3 loop is CAISGFPGQGYEQCF. Written as DNA, the CDR3 is TGTGCCATCAGTGGCTTCCCGGGACAGGGATACGAGCAGTGCTTC. This chain links TRBV10-3 with TRBJ2-7, with 9 bases lining up with TRBD1. Germline CDR1 reads ENHRY; CDR2 reads SYGVKD. The CDR3 has 15 residues.

This chain links TRBV25-1 with TRBJ2-1, with D perhaps matching TRBD2 (6 bases). The CDR3 runs 15 residues. Germline-derived CDR1 and CDR2 are MGHDK and SYGVNS. The V and J ends lost 2 bases and 4 bases respectively, with 12 bases between them. This chain's CDR3 is CASSEPGGLYNEQFF. The CDR3 coding sequence is TGTGCCAGCAGTGAACCCGGGGGTTTATACAATGAGCAGTTCTTC.

The CDR3 DNA is TGTGCCACCAGCAGTTATTTTCCCCGAGGAGAGACCCAGTACTTC. Amino acids: CATSSYFPRGETQYF. The V and J genes are TRBV15 and TRBJ2-5; no firm D call. The V gene's germline CDR1 is LNHNV and CDR2 YYDKDF (reference sequence). The CDR3 totals 15 residues. Trimming took 3 bases from V and 4 from J, leaving 15 bases between them.

J is TRBJ2-2 and V is TRBV7-9; TRBD2 agrees at 8 bases. From germline, CDR1 is SEHNR and CDR2 FQNEAQ (reference sequence). Trimming at V came to 5 bases and at J to 7 bases, leaving 9 bases not matched to a gene. The CDR3 consists of 15 residues. Here the CDR3 DNA reads TGTGCCAGCAGCAAGGGAGCGGGAGTAGTCGGGGAGCTGTTTTTT. Translated, it gives CASSKGAGVVGELFF.

The genes are TRBV25-1 and TRBJ1-1; the D is unclear. Trimming took off 4 bases at V and 5 bases at J, with 20 bases between the two ends. The V gene's germline CDR1 is MGHDK and CDR2 SYGVNS. The CDR3 runs 16 residues. The DNA for the CDR3 is TGTGCCAGCAGTGGTCGTCGTTTAGGGAGGCAAACTGAAGCTTTCTTT. This translates into CASSGRRLGRQTEAFF.